These 30 T cell receptor beta chains came from one sample sequenced in a study of metastatic and nonmetastatic thyroid tumors. Thyroid surgery was preceded by no treatment in any patient. TCRdb re-called the PCR reads via MiXCR. The sample has under 35,000 clones; about a third are singletons. The sample was tumor tissue. The receptor source for this set is a female donor with papillary thyroid cancer or a benign thyroid nodule (not recorded which). Some clones in this sample may be carry-over from other donors' samples.

This clone was counted only a few times. The chain links TRBV28 to TRBJ1-2; 9 nucleotides match TRBD1. Germline CDR1 reads MDHEN; CDR2 reads SYDVKM. V lost 7 bases to trimming and J lost 5 bases; unmatched junction nucleotides: 8. The CDR3 runs 14 residues. CDR3 DNA: TGTGCCAGCACCCCACTGGACAGGGGATATGGCTACACCTTC. It is translated as CASTPLDRGYGYTF.

This clone has only a few counts. The CDR3 loop reads CASSQDRVRWEPSSYEQYF. CDR3 coding DNA: TGTGCCAGCAGCCAAGATCGAGTGAGGTGGGAGCCGAGCTCCTACGAGCAGTACTTC. This chain uses TRBV3-1 with TRBJ2-7, with a possible D match to TRBD2 (5 bases). CDR3 length: 19 amino acids. CDR1 is LGHDT and CDR2 is YNNKEL in the germline V gene (reference sequence). V lost 0 bases and J lost 0, with 21 bases in between.

The sample holds a few counts of this clone. V usage is TRBV2 and J usage is TRBJ1-2; D is ambiguous. The V and J ends lost 3 bases and 8 bases respectively, with 10 bases between them. This CDR3 comprises 12 residues. Per germline, CDR1 SNHLY and CDR2 FYNNEI. The CDR3 spells CASSETVWGYTF. CDR3 sequence (DNA): TGTGCCAGCAGTGAGACCGTCTGGGGCTACACCTTC. The complete variable domain, with remaining parts taken from reference TRBV2 and TRBJ1-2, reads EPEVTQTPSHQVTQMGQEVILRCVPISNHLYFYWYRQILGQKVEFLVSFYNNEISEKSEIFDDQFSVERPDGSNFTLKIRSTKLEDSAMYFCASSETVWGYTFGSGTRLTVV.

In this sample, this clone turned up many times. V and J are TRBV6-6 and TRBJ2-1, with 7 positions matching TRBD2. Germline-derived CDR1 and CDR2 are MNHNY and SVGAGI (reference sequence). Trimming removed 0 bases from V and 2 bases from J; junction bases left unmatched: 1. CDR3 length equals 15 residues. The CDR3 coding sequence is TGTGCCAGCAGTTACTCGGGGGGGACCTACAATGAGCAGTTCTTC. Protein product: CASSYSGGTYNEQFF.

This rearrangement joins TRBV30 to TRBJ1-2; unclear D gene. CDR3 length: 15 amino acids. Germline CDR1 and CDR2: GTSNPN and SVGIG (reference sequence). Trimming took 4 bases from V and 7 from J, leaving 22 bases between them. The CDR3 sequence: CAWIPTHGSPRGYTF. DNA of the CDR3: TGTGCCTGGATCCCAACGCACGGGTCCCCTCGTGGCTACACCTTC.

This clone was detected only once. The chain carries TRBV4-2 and TRBJ2-7; no clear D. Germline V gives CDR1 LGHNA, CDR2 YNFKEQ. This CDR3 has 13 amino acids. V was shortened by 0 bases and J by 3 bases, with 6 bases between the two germline ends. CDR3: CASSQDRGYEQYF. The CDR3 DNA follows: TGTGCCAGCAGCCAAGATCGAGGCTACGAGCAGTACTTC.

V is TRBV11-3 and J is TRBJ2-3; D is possibly TRBD2 (5 bases). Trimming shortened V by 8 bases and J by 0 bases, and 9 bases separated the two germline ends. Germline V gene data show CDR1 as SGHNT and CDR2 as YENEEA. CDR3 length: 13 amino acids. The chain's CDR3 is CASSGISTDTQYF. DNA of the CDR3: TGTGCCAGCTCCGGGATAAGCACAGATACGCAGTATTTT.

The V call is TRBV7-9, the J call TRBJ2-7, with TRBD1 identical over 8 bases. The germline gives CDR1 SEHNR, CDR2 FQNEAQ (reference sequence). This CDR3 region has 15 residues. V was pared by 4 bases and J by 8 bases, with 13 bases of the junction left unmatched. The chain's CDR3 is CASSSHTDRVGKQYF. The DNA of the CDR3 is TGTGCCAGCAGCTCCCATACGGACAGGGTTGGGAAGCAGTACTTC.

V is TRBV20-1 and J is TRBJ1-2; 8 bases map to TRBD1. Germline trimming cut 5 bases from V and 0 bases from J; bases unmatched to any gene: 11. Germline V gene sequence: CDR1 DFQATT, CDR2 SNEGSKA (reference sequence). CDR3 length equals 16 residues. Here the CDR3 DNA reads TGCAGTGCTTTTGCCGCAGGGGGCCTAGCTAACTATGGCTACACCTTC. Residues: CSAFAAGGLANYGYTF.

This chain uses TRBV11-2 with TRBJ2-7; 10 nucleotides match TRBD1. After removal of 0 bases from V and 3 bases from J, the junction contained 2 bases not matched to a gene. This CDR3 region has 15 residues. Germline V gives CDR1 SGHAT, CDR2 FQNNGV. Written as DNA, the CDR3 is TGTGCCAGCAGCTTAGATGACAGGGGGCTCTACGAGCAGTACTTC. It specifies CASSLDDRGLYEQYF.

This clone was observed a few times. The rearrangement uses TRBV7-6 and TRBJ2-5, with D unclear. Trimming removed 4 bases at V and 4 bases at J, with 4 bases between. The CDR3 sequence is 11 residues long. Germline V gene data show CDR1 as SGHVS and CDR2 as FNYEAQ. CDR3 DNA: TGTGCCAGCAGCTCGGGAGAGACCCAGTACTTC. It codes for CASSSGETQYF.

The chain recombines TRBV28 with TRBJ1-6; D is uncertain. CDR1 and CDR2 from the germline V gene are MDHEN and SYDVKM. The CDR3 length is 13 residues. Trimming shortened V by 3 bases and J by 7 bases, and 7 bases separated the two germline ends. CDR3 coding DNA: TGTGCCAGCAGTTTTGCTGGCAATTCACCCCTCCACTTT. Residues: CASSFAGNSPLHF.

V usage is TRBV30 and J usage is TRBJ1-2, with 10 bases that match TRBD1. After removal of 3 bases from V and 2 bases from J, the junction contained 6 bases not matched to a gene. Germline V CDR1 and CDR2: GTSNPN, SVGIG (reference sequence). The CDR3 has 15 amino acids. For the CDR3, the DNA is TGTGCCTGGAGCGCCGGACAGGGGGGGAACTATGGCTACACCTTC. It translates to CAWSAGQGGNYGYTF.

J is TRBJ2-1 and V is TRBV28; 10 bases align to TRBD2. Trimming at V came to 5 bases and at J to 9 bases, leaving 19 bases not matched to a gene. Germline CDR1 is MDHEN and CDR2 is SYDVKM. This CDR3 is built from 18 residues. The CDR3: CASSPGVVSSGRIVEQFF. Here the CDR3 DNA reads TGTGCCAGCAGTCCAGGGGTGGTTTCTAGCGGGAGAATAGTTGAGCAGTTCTTC.

The chain has TRBV20-1 and TRBJ1-5; D is undetermined. The CDR3 spans 14 residues. Germline lookup yields CDR1 DFQATT and CDR2 SNEGSKA (reference sequence). The V and J ends lost 4 bases and 1 base respectively, with 11 bases between them. This chain's CDR3 is CSATDGGSNQPQHF. The CDR3 DNA reads TGCAGTGCTACGGACGGAGGGAGCAATCAGCCCCAGCATTTT.

V is TRBV6-1 and J is TRBJ2-3, with D perhaps matching TRBD1 (5 bases). CDR3 length equals 13 residues. CDR1 is MNHNS, CDR2 SASEGT, per germline. The V end lost 10 bases, the J end lost 3 bases, and 14 bases lay between the germline ends. The CDR3, as DNA: TGTGCCACCAGACAGTTGGGGACAGATACGCAGTATTTT. Amino acids: CATRQLGTDTQYF.

This sequence joins TRBV10-2 and TRBJ2-7, with 10 bases identical to TRBD1. V lost 4 bases, J lost 2 bases, and 2 bases stayed unmatched. The CDR3 runs to 14 residues. CDR1 and CDR2 (germline): WSHSY, SAAADI. As DNA, the CDR3 is TGCGCCAGCAGTGGACAGGGGGCTGCCTACGAGCAGTACTTC. Amino acids: CASSGQGAAYEQYF.

The chain joins TRBV30 to TRBJ1-2; 9 nucleotides align to TRBD1. This CDR3 contains 13 residues. Germline V lookup: CDR1 GTSNPN, CDR2 SVGIG (reference sequence). With V trimmed by 3 bases and J by 7 bases, 6 bases remained unmatched. This CDR3 reads CAWRAGQGGGYTF. CDR3 nucleotides: TGTGCCTGGAGAGCGGGACAGGGTGGTGGCTACACCTTC.

In its sample, this clone was seen a few times. V gene TRBV27 combines with J gene TRBJ2-7; D may be TRBD1 (6 bases). CDR3 size: 14 residues. CDR1 and CDR2 from the germline V gene are MNHEY and SMNVEV (reference sequence). V was cut by 4 bases and J by 3 bases, with 13 bases left in between. CDR3 region: CASSYLGGSYEQYF. The CDR3 nucleotides are TGTGCCAGCAGTTACCTAGGGGGAAGCTACGAGCAGTACTTC.

This clone was found a few times. The DNA for the CDR3 is TGTGCCAGCAGTGAGAAGGTTAGCGGGGAGGGGACAGATACGCAGTATTTT. As protein: CASSEKVSGEGTDTQYF. This chain links TRBV6-1 with TRBJ2-3, with 8 bases that match TRBD2. CDR1 is MNHNS, CDR2 SASEGT, per germline. The CDR3 is 17 residues long. V dropped 3 bases and J dropped 3; count of bases not matched to a gene: 11.

This clone came up a few times. The chain couples TRBV3-1 to TRBJ1-2; maybe TRBD1 (5 bases). Germline CDR1 and CDR2: LGHDT and YNNKEL (reference sequence). Trimming pared 3 bases from V and 9 bases from J, leaving 17 bases between. The CDR3 is 14 amino acids. The CDR3 reads CASSHPARGESYTF. Written as DNA, the CDR3 is TGTGCCAGCAGCCACCCCGCCCGGGGGGAGAGCTACACCTTC.

J is TRBJ2-5 and V is TRBV6-1, with a weak D call TRBD2 (6 bases). V was cut by 10 bases and J by 9 bases, with 21 bases left in between. Germline loops: CDR1 MNHNS, CDR2 SASEGT. CDR3 length: 13 amino acids. This CDR3 is CAISPGTFEAQYF. The CDR3 coding sequence is TGTGCCATCTCTCCTGGGACTTTCGAAGCCCAGTACTTC.

A single count supports this clone. The rearrangement joins TRBV11-1 to TRBJ2-3; 8 bases align to TRBD1. The V gene end was trimmed by 4 bases and the J gene end by 0 bases; junction bases not matched to a gene: 12. The CDR3 loop spans 18 amino acids. Germline V gene lookup returns CDR1 SGHAT and CDR2 FQDESV (reference sequence). The CDR3 region is CASSSRRVQGASTDTQYF. The CDR3 bases are TGTGCCAGCAGCTCCCGTCGAGTCCAGGGGGCTAGCACAGATACGCAGTATTTT.

The chain joins TRBV28 to TRBJ1-2; a weak D match, TRBD1 (5 bases). Germline V CDR1 and CDR2: MDHEN, SYDVKM. The CDR3 has 13 amino acids. With 5 bases removed from V and 4 bases from J, the gap between germline ends came to 11 bases. The CDR3 DNA reads TGTGCCAGCAGTGTCGGGACTTCCTATGGCTACACCTTC. It yields the protein CASSVGTSYGYTF.

The chain links TRBV20-1 to TRBJ2-1; TRBD2 matches 8 bases. The ends lost 6 bases at V and 6 bases at J; junction bases unmatched: 16. The CDR3 runs 16 residues. The germline CDR1 and CDR2 sequences are DFQATT and SNEGSKA (reference sequence). CDR3 nucleotide sequence: TGCAGTGCCTGGATGGCGGGAGGCTCCTTGGGCAATGAGCAGTTCTTC. Its translation: CSAWMAGGSLGNEQFF.

Written as DNA, the CDR3 is TGCAGTGCTAGTCCGAGGGACTATGGCTACACCTTC. Its translation: CSASPRDYGYTF. The chain combines TRBV20-1 with TRBJ1-2, with no clear D. Deletions cut 3 bases from V and 3 bases from J, with 8 bases between. CDR3 size: 12 residues. Germline CDR1 reads DFQATT; CDR2 reads SNEGSKA (reference sequence).

In its sample, this clone was seen a few times. V gene TRBV6-1 combines with J gene TRBJ2-1; 8 bases map to TRBD2. The V gene end was trimmed by 1 base and the J gene end by 4 bases; junction bases not matched to a gene: 3. The CDR3 loop spans 15 amino acids. CDR1 and CDR2 (germline): MNHNS, SASEGT. CDR3 sequence (DNA): TGTGCCAGCAGTGAAGGGGGCGGGAGGTACAATGAGCAGTTCTTC. This codes for CASSEGGGRYNEQFF.

This clone showed up just a few times. The rearrangement joins TRBV10-1 to TRBJ2-1; 9 positions agree with TRBD2. The germline gives CDR1 WNHNN, CDR2 SYGVQD (reference sequence). With V trimmed by 5 bases and J by 5 bases, 7 bases remained unmatched. The CDR3 covers 15 residues. The CDR3 DNA reads as TGCGCCAGCAGTTCAGGACTAGCGTCCGACAATGAGCAGTTCTTC. Its translation is CASSSGLASDNEQFF.

The table lists this clone with a few counts. The rearrangement joins TRBV15 to TRBJ1-3; no definite D call. Trimming left V 0 bases short and J 2 bases short, with 11 bases between. CDR1 LNHNV and CDR2 YYDKDF come from the germline V gene (reference sequence). CDR3 size: 16 residues. This CDR3 reads CATSRDGGFPGNTIYF. CDR3 in DNA: TGTGCCACCAGCAGAGATGGAGGTTTTCCTGGAAACACCATATATTTT.

This clone appeared a few times. The chain couples TRBV7-2 to TRBJ2-7; 9 nucleotides align to TRBD1. Germline V gene data show CDR1 as SGHTA and CDR2 as FQGNSA. The CDR3 covers 15 residues. Trimming removed 5 bases from V and 2 bases from J; junction bases left unmatched: 7. Here the CDR3 reads CASSRTGTGPYEQYF. The DNA for the CDR3 is TGTGCCAGCAGCCGCACCGGGACAGGGCCCTACGAGCAGTACTTC.